Following are 18 T cell receptor beta chains from one sample sequenced in a study of T cell responses to AZD1222 COVID-19 vaccine. Produced via immunoSEQ multiplex PCR; TCRdb's table is partial and in-frame only. The table includes some 120,000 clones, 87% detected once. The sequenced sample was peripheral blood, obtained on day 0 of AZD1222 vaccination. All receptors come from an adult in good health.

The V call is TRBV7-8, the J call TRBJ2-7; D ambiguous. The V gene lost 3 bases and the J gene lost 1 base, with 16 bases spanning the gap. Germline CDR1 and CDR2: SGHVS and FQNEAQ. The CDR3 consists of 16 residues. In DNA, the CDR3 is TGTGCCAGCAGCTTTAGTATTGAGGACGGGTCCTACGAGCAGTACTTC. Translation: CASSFSIEDGSYEQYF. The variable domain in full, with the rest retrieved from reference TRBV7-8 and TRBJ2-7, is GAGVSQSPRYKVAKRGQDVALRCDPISGHVSLFWYQQALGQGPEFLTYFQNEAQLDKSGLPSDRFFAERPEGSVSTLKIQRTQQEDSAVYLCASSFSIEDGSYEQYFGPGTRLTVT.

The rearrangement joins TRBV19 to TRBJ1-6; 7 nucleotides match TRBD1. The CDR3 runs 14 residues. J was trimmed by 7 bases and V by 1 base; bases with no gene match: 1. CDR1 and CDR2 (germline): LNHDA, SQIVND (reference sequence). The CDR3 reads CASSIVGQNSPLHF. In DNA, the CDR3 is TGTGCCAGTAGTATAGTGGGACAGAATTCACCCCTCCACTTT.

This sequence joins TRBV27 and TRBJ1-2; unclear D gene. V lost 3 bases and J lost 3, with 11 bases in between. The V gene's germline CDR1 is MNHEY and CDR2 SMNVEV (reference sequence). The CDR3 is made up of 14 amino acids. The DNA for the CDR3 is TGTGCCAGCAGTTTCCCTGGCCGCCACTATGGCTACACCTTC. Its protein is CASSFPGRHYGYTF.

V and J are TRBV19 and TRBJ2-1; D perhaps matches TRBD2 (5 bases). The CDR3 is 14 amino acids. Trimming took 2 bases from V and 4 from J, leaving 9 bases between them. The germline gives CDR1 LNHDA, CDR2 SQIVND (reference sequence). CDR3 in amino acids: CASSIPGVYNEQFF. The CDR3 DNA is TGTGCCAGTAGTATACCCGGGGTGTACAATGAGCAGTTCTTC.

The chain recombines TRBV27 with TRBJ1-5; weak D call: TRBD1 (5 bases). Between the trimmed V and J ends, which lost 8 bases and 5 bases, there was a span of 13 bases. Germline CDR1 MNHEY, CDR2 SMNVEV (reference sequence). The CDR3 runs 13 residues. The CDR3 sequence is CASGFQGDQPQHF. CDR3 nucleotide sequence: TGTGCCAGCGGGTTCCAGGGTGATCAGCCCCAGCATTTT.

This chain connects TRBV11-1 to TRBJ2-5; D is uncertain. The germline CDR1 and CDR2 sequences are SGHAT and FQDESV (reference sequence). This CDR3 has 13 amino acids. V was clipped by 7 bases and J by 5 bases, with 14 bases between them. The CDR3 spells CASMNEYLETQYF. DNA for the CDR3: TGTGCCAGCATGAATGAGTATTTGGAGACCCAGTACTTC.

V gene TRBV28 combines with J gene TRBJ1-2; perhaps TRBD1 as D (5 bases). Trimming removed 8 bases from V and 1 base from J, with 17 bases in between. The germline V gene has CDR1 MDHEN and CDR2 SYDVKM. There are 15 residues in the CDR3. CDR3 sequence: CASRDLGESNYGYTF. CDR3 DNA: TGTGCCAGCCGTGATTTGGGGGAGAGTAACTATGGCTACACCTTC.

The V call is TRBV14, the J call TRBJ2-6; D might be TRBD1 (7 bases). Between the trimmed V and J ends, which lost 4 bases and 2 bases, there was a span of 12 bases. Germline CDR1 SGHDN, CDR2 FVKESK. The CDR3 spans 16 residues. CDR3 in DNA: TGTGCCAGCAGCCTCGCCAGGGGGGCTGGGGCCAACGTCCTGACTTTC. It is translated as CASSLARGAGANVLTF.

The chain is built from TRBV7-9 and TRBJ1-5; D may be TRBD1 (6 bases). The germline V and J ends were trimmed by 5 bases and 1 base, with 18 bases remaining between them. Germline V gives CDR1 SEHNR, CDR2 FQNEAQ (reference sequence). The CDR3 has 17 residues. The CDR3: CASSALQGTLSNQPQHF. CDR3 bases: TGTGCCAGCAGCGCCCTACAGGGTACGCTGAGCAATCAGCCCCAGCATTTT.

This clone was observed once. The chain links TRBV28 to TRBJ2-5; D might be TRBD2 (6 bases). Germline V lookup: CDR1 MDHEN, CDR2 SYDVKM. The CDR3 covers 16 residues. Trimming left V 2 bases short and J 3 bases short, with 16 bases between. The CDR3 loop is CASSLNSAGPKETQYF. CDR3 DNA sequence: TGTGCCAGCAGTTTAAACTCGGCGGGGCCAAAAGAGACCCAGTACTTC.

The chain links TRBV5-1 to TRBJ2-5; the match to TRBD2 covers 13 bases. This CDR3 is 16 amino acids long. J gave up 5 bases and V 1 base, and 5 bases lay outside the gene matches. Germline CDR1 and CDR2: SGHRS and YFSETQ. This CDR3 reads CASSLRLAGGRETQYF. CDR3 DNA sequence: TGCGCCAGCAGCTTGCGACTAGCGGGAGGACGGGAGACCCAGTACTTC.

The J gene is TRBJ2-7, the V gene TRBV7-3, with D tentatively TRBD2 (7 bases). From germline, CDR1 is SGHTA and CDR2 FQGTGA. This CDR3 is 17 amino acids long. V lost 1 base and J lost 0, with 16 bases in between. The CDR3 here is CASSLNGGGGSSYEQYF. The CDR3 nucleotides are TGTGCCAGCAGCTTAAACGGGGGCGGGGGCAGCTCCTACGAGCAGTACTTC.

The CDR3 loop reads CASSYGQGGQPQHF. The DNA of the CDR3 is TGTGCCAGCAGTTACGGACAGGGAGGACAGCCCCAGCATTTT. This rearrangement joins TRBV6-2 or TRBV6-3 to TRBJ1-5; 8 nucleotides align to TRBD1. V gave up 2 bases and J gave up 7 bases; unmatched junction bases: 4. The CDR3 sequence is 14 residues long. Germline V lookup: CDR1 MNHEY, CDR2 SVGEGT.

The rearrangement joins TRBV30 to TRBJ2-2; no definite D call. Germline V gene data show CDR1 as GTSNPN and CDR2 as SVGIG (reference sequence). This CDR3 region has 11 residues. The CDR3 DNA follows: TGTGCTCGTAGCAGATCCGGGGAGCTGTTTTTT. Its translation is CARSRSGELFF.

The chain links TRBV9 to TRBJ2-1; 11 bases agree with TRBD1. The CDR3 consists of 15 residues. With 0 bases clipped from V and 8 bases from J, the junction kept 4 bases outside the gene matches. Germline-derived CDR1 and CDR2 are SGDLS and YYNGEE. CDR3 loop: CASSVGTGGAYEQFF. The DNA of the CDR3 is TGTGCCAGCAGCGTAGGGACAGGGGGCGCCTATGAGCAGTTCTTC.

This clone was seen only once. The CDR3 loop is CASRGGYSYEQYF. The CDR3 DNA follows: TGTGCCAGCAGGGGGGGGTATTCCTACGAGCAGTACTTC. The V and J genes are TRBV12-3 or TRBV12-4 and TRBJ2-7; 7 bases fit TRBD2. The CDR3 has 13 amino acids. V shed 6 bases and J 1 base; nucleotides not matched to a gene: 3.

The genes are TRBV19 and TRBJ2-3, with TRBD2 matching over 10 bases. The V gene's germline CDR1 is LNHDA and CDR2 SQIVND (reference sequence). The CDR3 runs 16 residues. The ends lost 1 base at V and 6 bases at J; junction bases unmatched: 7. DNA for the CDR3: TGTGCCAGTAGTATAGTGGGGCTAGCGGGAGCTGATACGCAGTATTTT. It is translated as CASSIVGLAGADTQYF.

This chain links TRBV5-3 with TRBJ2-1; D is possibly TRBD2 (6 bases). TRBV5-3 is identified as an open reading frame with a role that is uncertain. The V end was cut by 4 bases, the J end by 10 bases, with 18 bases between. CDR3 size: 14 residues. The CDR3 region has the DNA TGTGCCAGAAGCGGCGGGGCTCCTCCCTGGGAGCAGTTCTTC. It codes for CARSGGAPPWEQFF.